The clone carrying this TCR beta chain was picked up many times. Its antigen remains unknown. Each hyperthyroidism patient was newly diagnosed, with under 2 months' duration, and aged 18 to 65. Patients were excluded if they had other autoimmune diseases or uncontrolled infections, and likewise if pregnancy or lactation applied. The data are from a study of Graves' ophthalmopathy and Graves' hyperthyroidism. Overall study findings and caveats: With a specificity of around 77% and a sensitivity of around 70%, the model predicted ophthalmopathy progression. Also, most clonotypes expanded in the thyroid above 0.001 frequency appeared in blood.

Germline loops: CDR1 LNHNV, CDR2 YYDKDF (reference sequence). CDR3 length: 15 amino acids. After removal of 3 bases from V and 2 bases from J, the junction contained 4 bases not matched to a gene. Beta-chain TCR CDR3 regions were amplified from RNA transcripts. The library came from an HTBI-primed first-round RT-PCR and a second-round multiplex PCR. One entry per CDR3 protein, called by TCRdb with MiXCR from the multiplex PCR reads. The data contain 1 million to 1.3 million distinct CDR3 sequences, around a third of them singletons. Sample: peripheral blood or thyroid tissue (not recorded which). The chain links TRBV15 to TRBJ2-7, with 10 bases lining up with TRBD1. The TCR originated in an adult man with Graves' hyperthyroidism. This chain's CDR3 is CATSSPGQGPYEQYF. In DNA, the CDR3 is TGTGCCACCAGCAGTCCGGGACAGGGGCCCTACGAGCAGTACTTC.